This T cell receptor beta chain is from a study of T cell repertoires in cytomegalovirus infection. Study details: Matching HLA type, along with CMV infection, was indicated by public TCR beta signatures.

TCRdb used MiXCR to reprocess the reads, holding one entry per CDR3 protein. This table holds fewer than 350,000 distinct CDR3 sequences, over 7.5% found once. Study results and limitations: Dominating the ex vivo response were TCR beta clonotypes that were CMV-specific and HLA-C-restricted.

Concerning this clonotype: The antigen remains unidentified.

Specimen: PBMCs. The TCR comes from a human donor in good health (CMV status not recorded). Some clones in this sample may be carry-over from other donors' samples.

DNA for the CDR3: TGCAGTGCTAGAGAGGGGACCTATGGCTACACCTTC. It encodes CSAREGTYGYTF. The chain employs TRBV20-1 and TRBJ1-2; perhaps TRBD1 as D (5 bases). The CDR3 covers 12 residues. V was shortened by 0 bases and J by 4 bases, with 6 bases between the two germline ends. CDR1 and CDR2 from the germline V gene are DFQATT and SNEGSKA (reference sequence).